This T cell receptor (beta chain) was sequenced for a study of T-cell memory formation after mild COVID-19 (dated by TCRdb to about 2021). As for the study more broadly: TCR sequence clusters from the two donors were found to be largely donor specific. Two young, previously healthy adult volunteers made up the cohort, one male and one female. Longitudinal TCRalpha and TCRbeta repertoire sequencing tracked T-cell clones expanding and contracting after mild COVID-19 in a couple of donors. Summary of the overall study and its limitations: From day 15 to 85, contracting clones showed balanced CD4/CD8 phenotypes, whereas a second wave of clones that expanded from day 15 to 37 leaned towards CD4+. SARS-CoV-2 specificity of the second-wave clones peaking on day 37 was not confirmed. The detection of some responding clones in pre-infection memory suggests that pre-existing cross-reactive memory T cells joined the SARS-CoV-2 response. Contracting CD4+ clones were located mainly in the CM and EM memory subsets, whereas CD8+ clones were found to be enriched in EMRA. The study included only a couple of mild cases, and larger cohorts that include severe cases with pre-infection samples were judged to be necessary.

Reads for this sample came from an Illumina NovaSeq 6000. Using 5'RACE with constant-segment primers, TCRalpha and TCRbeta cDNA libraries were constructed, with sample barcodes and unique molecular identifiers added in the process. RNA was extracted from every sample with Trizol reagent. Amplification of the libraries took two PCR steps, and the second step added a second sample barcode plus Illumina TruSeq adapters. Libraries were sequenced on an Illumina NovaSeq with 2 x 150 bp paired-end reads. Under the source paper's analysis protocol: Demultiplexing of reads and collapsing into UMI-guided consensus sequences were performed with migec v1.2.7. Using mixcr v2.1.11, UMI consensuses were aligned to TRA and TRB V and J templates and then assembled into clonotypes. Expanded or contracted clonotypes were those called significant by both edgeR and NoisET, with noise models trained on biological replicates. For edgeR calls, a false discovery rate-adjusted p below 0.01 and a log2 fold-change threshold of 1 were applied. As an exploratory analysis of dynamics, max-normalized trajectories of the 1000 most abundant clonotypes were examined by PCA with hierarchical clustering. The CD4 or CD8 phenotype of responding clones was assigned using the separately sequenced CD4+ and CD8+ repertoires. Through fastp at Q25 and MiXCR, TCRdb rebuilt clones from the public reads, retaining in-frame beta chains. Each entry is one CDR3 protein sequence, shown with its most common DNA and genes. These V and J calls rely on TCRdb rather than the paper's analysis. Within this sample are 410,000 or so distinct CDR3 sequences, with less than 25% of them counted one time only. 10% to 15% of the sample is held by the ten biggest clonotypes.

Ficoll-Paque density gradient centrifugation was the method used to isolate PBMCs. About this clonotype itself: The antigen it recognizes is unknown. No base quality values were provided; no much bigger clone lies one nucleotide off.

Trimming takes 2 bases from V and 2 bases from J, and the germline ends sit 7 bases apart. The CDR3 spans 13 residues, from the cysteine through the phenylalanine. The DNA shown is the 39-base CDR3, in frame from base 1. Sequences SGHVS (CDR1) and FQNEAQ (CDR2) are obtained from the germline V gene. The sequenced sample was PBMCs or a T cell subset sorted from them (not recorded which). This receptor was taken from an adult woman who had mild COVID-19 (a few samples of this study predate the infection). The sample titles of this study are shuffled in the database, so cell type and time point are left out; the donor was told from shared clones. This sequence uses TRBV7-8 and TRBJ2-7; the D gene is possibly TRBD1 or TRBD2, each agreeing over 5 bases. CDR3 region: CASSLPGPYEQYF. The nucleotide sequence reads as follows: TGTGCCAGCAGCTTACCGGGACCCTACGAGCAGTACTTC.